This entry is about one TCR beta chain. The antigen remains undetermined. The data are from a study of cytomegalovirus exposure and HLA in healthy donors. General study findings and limits: The study dropped some indistinguishable V segments, TRBV6-2 and TRBV6-3 among them.

This PCR relied on a set of 60 Vbeta primers and 13 Jbeta primers. Per the original data handling: An analysis performed later counted around 80 million unique TCR beta chains (roughly 11 million of them shared). Only in-frame clones appear in the TCRdb table, and some are missing; sequencing was by immunoSEQ multiplex PCR. V and J calls and clone size follow that table, whereas D and trimming were derived from the DNA. The sample totals 150,000 to 200,000 clones; its top ten clones hold less than 0.95%. CDR1 is SEHNR and CDR2 is FQNEAQ in the germline V gene (reference sequence). Trimming stripped 2 bases from V and 5 bases from J, with 10 bases between. The CDR3 runs to 14 residues.

Sequencing input: PBMCs. The sequence was obtained from a woman aged 18-29 years in good health and CMV-seropositive. The chain carries TRBV7-9 and TRBJ1-5; D is unclear. The chain's CDR3 is CASSLSLGDQPQHF. As DNA, the CDR3 is TGTGCCAGCAGCTTATCTCTGGGAGATCAGCCCCAGCATTTT. The full variable domain, completed using reference TRBV7-9 and TRBJ1-5, is DTGVSQNPRHKITKRGQNVTFRCDPISEHNRLYWYRQTLGQGPEFLTYFQNEAQLEKSRLLSDRFSAERPKGSFSTLEIQRTEQGDSAMYLCASSLSLGDQPQHFGDGTRLSIL.